This TCR beta chain emerged from a study of a mutant IDH1 vaccine in newly diagnosed glioma. This clone was observed a single time. No antigen is known for it. Germline V gene sequence: CDR1 LNHDA, CDR2 SQIVND (reference sequence). This CDR3 contains 13 residues. Trimming shortened V by 1 base and J by 1 base, and 4 bases separated the two germline ends. TCRdb's table, derived via immunoSEQ multiplex PCR, lists solely in-frame clones and lacks some. The sample shows 110,000 or so clones, almost 90% of them seen only once. Time point of the sample: week 11, during vaccination. Every single dose of the vaccine, 300 ug of mutant IDH1 20-mer peptide, came with topical imiquimod.

The clonotype comes from a woman between 45 and 65 years old with glioma. The rearrangement joins TRBV19 to TRBJ2-5; unclear D gene. Sequencing used PBMCs, obtained from a glioma patient whose treatment included an IDH1 peptide vaccine. CDR3 in DNA: TGTGCCAGTAGTATAGTCAGCCAAGAGACCCAGTACTTC. Translated, it gives CASSIVSQETQYF.